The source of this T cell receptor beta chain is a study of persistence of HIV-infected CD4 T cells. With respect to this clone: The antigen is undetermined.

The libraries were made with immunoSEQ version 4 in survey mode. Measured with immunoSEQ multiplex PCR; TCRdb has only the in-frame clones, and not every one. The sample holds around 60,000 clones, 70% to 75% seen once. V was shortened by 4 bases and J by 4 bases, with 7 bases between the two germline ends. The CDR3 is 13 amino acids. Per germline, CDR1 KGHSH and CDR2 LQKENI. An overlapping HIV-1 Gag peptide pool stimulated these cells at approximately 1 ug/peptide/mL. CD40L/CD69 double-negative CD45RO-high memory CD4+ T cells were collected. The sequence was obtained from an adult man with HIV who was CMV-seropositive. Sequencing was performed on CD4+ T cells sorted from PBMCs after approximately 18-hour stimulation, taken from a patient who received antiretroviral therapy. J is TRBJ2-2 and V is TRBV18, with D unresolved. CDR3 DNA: TGTGCCAGCTCACAAACGGGCACCGGGGAGCTGTTTTTT. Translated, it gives CASSQTGTGELFF.